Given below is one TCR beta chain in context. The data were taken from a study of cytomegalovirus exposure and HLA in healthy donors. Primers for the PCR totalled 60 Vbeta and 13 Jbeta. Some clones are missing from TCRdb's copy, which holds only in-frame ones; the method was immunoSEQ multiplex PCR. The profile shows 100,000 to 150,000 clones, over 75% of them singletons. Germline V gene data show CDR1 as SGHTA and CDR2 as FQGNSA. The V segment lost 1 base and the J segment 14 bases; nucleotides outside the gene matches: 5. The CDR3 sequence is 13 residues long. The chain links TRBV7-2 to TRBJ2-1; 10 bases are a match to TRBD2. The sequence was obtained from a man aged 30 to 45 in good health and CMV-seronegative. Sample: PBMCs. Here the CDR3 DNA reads TGTGCCAGCAGCTTAGTGGAGCGGGGGGGCAAGTTCTTC. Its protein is CASSLVERGGKFF.